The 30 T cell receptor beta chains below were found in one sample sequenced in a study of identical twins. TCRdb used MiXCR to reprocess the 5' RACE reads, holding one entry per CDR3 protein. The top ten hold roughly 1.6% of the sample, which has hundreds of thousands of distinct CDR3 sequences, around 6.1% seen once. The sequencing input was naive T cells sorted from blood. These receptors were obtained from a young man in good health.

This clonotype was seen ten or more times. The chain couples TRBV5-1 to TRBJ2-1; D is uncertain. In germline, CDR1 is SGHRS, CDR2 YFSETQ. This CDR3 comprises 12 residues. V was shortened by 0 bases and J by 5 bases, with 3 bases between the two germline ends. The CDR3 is CASSLANNEQFF. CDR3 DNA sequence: TGCGCCAGCAGCTTGGCCAACAATGAGCAGTTCTTC.

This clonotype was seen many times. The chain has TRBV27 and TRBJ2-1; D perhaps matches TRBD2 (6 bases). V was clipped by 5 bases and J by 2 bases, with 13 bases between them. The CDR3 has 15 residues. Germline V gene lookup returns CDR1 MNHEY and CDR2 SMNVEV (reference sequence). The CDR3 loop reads CASSPSGPTYNEQFF. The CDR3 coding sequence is TGTGCCAGCAGTCCGAGCGGGCCAACCTACAATGAGCAGTTCTTC.

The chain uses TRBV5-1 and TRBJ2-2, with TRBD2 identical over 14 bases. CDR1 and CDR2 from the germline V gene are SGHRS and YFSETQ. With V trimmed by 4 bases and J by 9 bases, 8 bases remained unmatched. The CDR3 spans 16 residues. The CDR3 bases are TGCGCCAGCAGCCCACCGGGACTAGCGGGAGTTCGGGAGCTGTTTTTT. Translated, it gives CASSPPGLAGVRELFF.

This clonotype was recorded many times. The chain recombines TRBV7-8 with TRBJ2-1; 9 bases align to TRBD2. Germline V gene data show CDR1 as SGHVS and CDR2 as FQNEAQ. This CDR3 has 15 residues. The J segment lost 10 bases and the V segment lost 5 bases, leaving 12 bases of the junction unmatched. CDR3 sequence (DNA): TGTGCCAGCAGCGCCCCGGGGAGCGGGAGGATCGAGCAGTTCTTC. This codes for CASSAPGSGRIEQFF.

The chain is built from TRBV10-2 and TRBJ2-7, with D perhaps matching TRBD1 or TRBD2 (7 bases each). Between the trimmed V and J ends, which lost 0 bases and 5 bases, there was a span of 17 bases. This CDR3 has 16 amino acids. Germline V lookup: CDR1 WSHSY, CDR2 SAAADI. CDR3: CASSESVGGGHNEQYV. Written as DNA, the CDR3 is TGCGCCAGCAGTGAGTCGGTGGGAGGGGGCCACAACGAGCAGTACGTC.

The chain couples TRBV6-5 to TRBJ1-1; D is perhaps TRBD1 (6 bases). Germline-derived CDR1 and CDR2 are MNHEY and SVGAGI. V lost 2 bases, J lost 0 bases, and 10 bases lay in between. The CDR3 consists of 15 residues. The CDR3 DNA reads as TGTGCCAGCAGTTACGACAGGTTCATGAACACTGAAGCTTTCTTT. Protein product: CASSYDRFMNTEAFF.

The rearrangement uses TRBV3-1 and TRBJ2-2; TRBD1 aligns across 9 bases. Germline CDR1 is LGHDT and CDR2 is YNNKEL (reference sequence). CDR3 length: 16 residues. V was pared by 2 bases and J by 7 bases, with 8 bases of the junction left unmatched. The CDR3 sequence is CASSQYRGLIGGELFF. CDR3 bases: TGTGCCAGCAGCCAATACAGGGGGCTCATAGGCGGGGAGCTGTTTTTT.

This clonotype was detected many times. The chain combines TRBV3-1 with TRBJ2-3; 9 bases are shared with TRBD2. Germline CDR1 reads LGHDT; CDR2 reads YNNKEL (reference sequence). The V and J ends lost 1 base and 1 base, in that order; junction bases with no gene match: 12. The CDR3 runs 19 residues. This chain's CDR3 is CASSQVGGRALGGTDTQYF. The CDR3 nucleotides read TGTGCCAGCAGCCAAGTTGGCGGGAGGGCCCTCGGGGGCACAGATACGCAGTATTTT.

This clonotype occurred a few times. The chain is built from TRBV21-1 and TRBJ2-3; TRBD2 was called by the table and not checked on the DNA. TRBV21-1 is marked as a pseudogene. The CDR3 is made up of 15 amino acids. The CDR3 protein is CASKTRRRTTDTQYF. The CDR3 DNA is TGTGCCAGCAAAACCAGGAGGAGGACCACAGATACGCAGTATTTT.

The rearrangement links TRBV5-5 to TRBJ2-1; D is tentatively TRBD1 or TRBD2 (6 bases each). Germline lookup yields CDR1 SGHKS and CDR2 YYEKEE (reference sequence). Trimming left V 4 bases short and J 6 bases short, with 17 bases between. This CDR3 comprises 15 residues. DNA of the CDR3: TGTGCCAGCAGCCTACTAGGGGGGCGATTCAATGAGCAGTTCTTC. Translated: CASSLLGGRFNEQFF.

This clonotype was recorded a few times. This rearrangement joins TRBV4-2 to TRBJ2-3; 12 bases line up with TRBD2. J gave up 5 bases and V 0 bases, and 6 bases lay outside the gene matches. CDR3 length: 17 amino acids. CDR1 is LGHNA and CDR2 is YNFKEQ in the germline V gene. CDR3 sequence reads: CASSQDLAGGTRDTQYF. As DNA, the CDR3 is TGTGCCAGCAGCCAAGATCTAGCGGGGGGGACAAGAGATACGCAGTATTTT.

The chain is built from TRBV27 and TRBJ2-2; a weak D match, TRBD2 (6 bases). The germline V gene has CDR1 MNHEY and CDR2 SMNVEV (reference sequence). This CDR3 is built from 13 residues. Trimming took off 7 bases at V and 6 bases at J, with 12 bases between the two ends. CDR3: CASKTGAAGELFF. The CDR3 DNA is TGTGCCAGCAAGACGGGAGCAGCCGGGGAGCTGTTTTTT.

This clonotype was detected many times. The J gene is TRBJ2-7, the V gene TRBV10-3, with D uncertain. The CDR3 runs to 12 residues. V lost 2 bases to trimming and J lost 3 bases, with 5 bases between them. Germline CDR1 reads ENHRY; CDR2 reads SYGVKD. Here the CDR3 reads CAISELSYEQYF. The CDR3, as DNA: TGTGCCATCAGTGAGCTTAGCTACGAGCAGTACTTC.

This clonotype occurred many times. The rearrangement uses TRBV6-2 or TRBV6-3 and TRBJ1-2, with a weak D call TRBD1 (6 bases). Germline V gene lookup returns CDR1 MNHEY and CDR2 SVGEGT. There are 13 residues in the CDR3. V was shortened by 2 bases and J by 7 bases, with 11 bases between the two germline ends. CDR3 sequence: CASSYRGTAGYTF. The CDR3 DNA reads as TGTGCCAGCAGTTACAGGGGGACGGCTGGCTACACCTTC.

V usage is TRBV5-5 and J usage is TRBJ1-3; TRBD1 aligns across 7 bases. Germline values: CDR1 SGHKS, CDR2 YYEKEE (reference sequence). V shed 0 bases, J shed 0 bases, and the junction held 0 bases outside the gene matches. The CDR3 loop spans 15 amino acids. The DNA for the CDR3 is TGTGCCAGCAGCTTGGACAGGGGCTCTGGAAACACCATATATTTT. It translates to CASSLDRGSGNTIYF.

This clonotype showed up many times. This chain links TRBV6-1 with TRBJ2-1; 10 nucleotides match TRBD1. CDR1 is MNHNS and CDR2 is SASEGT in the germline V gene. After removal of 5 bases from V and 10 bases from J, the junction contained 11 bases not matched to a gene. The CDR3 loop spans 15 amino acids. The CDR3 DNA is TGTGCCAGCAGTACCACGGGACAGGGGCTAGGGGAGCAGTTCTTC. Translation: CASSTTGQGLGEQFF.

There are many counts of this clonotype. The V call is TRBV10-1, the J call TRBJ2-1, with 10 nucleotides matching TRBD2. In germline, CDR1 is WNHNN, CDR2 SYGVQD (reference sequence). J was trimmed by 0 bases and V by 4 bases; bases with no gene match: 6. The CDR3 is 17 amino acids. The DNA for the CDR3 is TGCGCCAGCAGTGGGACTAGCGGAGCCCACTCCTACAATGAGCAGTTCTTC. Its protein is CASSGTSGAHSYNEQFF.

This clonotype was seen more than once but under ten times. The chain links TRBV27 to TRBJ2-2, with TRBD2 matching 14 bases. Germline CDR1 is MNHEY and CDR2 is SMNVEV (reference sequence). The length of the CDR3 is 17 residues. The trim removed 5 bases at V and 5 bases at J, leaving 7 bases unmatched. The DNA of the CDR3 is TGTGCCAGCAGTCAGAGACTAGCGGGAGGGACAACCGGGGAGCTGTTTTTT. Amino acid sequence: CASSQRLAGGTTGELFF.

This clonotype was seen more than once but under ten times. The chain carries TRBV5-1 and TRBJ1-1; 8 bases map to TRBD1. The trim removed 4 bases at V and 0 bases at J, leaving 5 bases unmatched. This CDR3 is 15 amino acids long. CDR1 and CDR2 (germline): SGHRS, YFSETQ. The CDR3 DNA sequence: TGCGCCAGCAGCGTGACAGGGGTTATGAACACTGAAGCTTTCTTT. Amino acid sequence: CASSVTGVMNTEAFF.

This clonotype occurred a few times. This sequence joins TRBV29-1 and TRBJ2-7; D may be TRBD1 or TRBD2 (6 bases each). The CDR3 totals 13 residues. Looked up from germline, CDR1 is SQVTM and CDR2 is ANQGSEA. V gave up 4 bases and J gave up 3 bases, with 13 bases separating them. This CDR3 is CSVVTGAYYEQYF. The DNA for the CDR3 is TGCAGCGTTGTAACGGGGGCGTACTACGAGCAGTACTTC.

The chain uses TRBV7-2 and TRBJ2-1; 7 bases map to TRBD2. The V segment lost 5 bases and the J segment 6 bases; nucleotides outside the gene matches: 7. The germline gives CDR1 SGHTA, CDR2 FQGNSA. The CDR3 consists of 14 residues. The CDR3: CASSQRLAVNEQFF. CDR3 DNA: TGTGCCAGCAGCCAACGACTAGCCGTCAATGAGCAGTTCTTC. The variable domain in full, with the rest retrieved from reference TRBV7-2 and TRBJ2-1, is GAGVSQSPSNKVTEKGKDVELRCDPISGHTALYWYRQSLGQGLEFLIYFQGNSAPDKSGLPSDRFSAERTGGSVSTLTIQRTQQEDSAVYLCASSQRLAVNEQFFGPGTRLTVL.

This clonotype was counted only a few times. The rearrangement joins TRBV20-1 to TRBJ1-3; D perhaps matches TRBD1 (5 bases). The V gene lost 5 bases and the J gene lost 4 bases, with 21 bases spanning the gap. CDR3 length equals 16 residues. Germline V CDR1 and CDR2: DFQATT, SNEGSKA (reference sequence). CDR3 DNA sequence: TGCAGTGCTCCGGTGTCGATGTCAGGGAGAGGAAACACCATATATTTT. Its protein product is CSAPVSMSGRGNTIYF.

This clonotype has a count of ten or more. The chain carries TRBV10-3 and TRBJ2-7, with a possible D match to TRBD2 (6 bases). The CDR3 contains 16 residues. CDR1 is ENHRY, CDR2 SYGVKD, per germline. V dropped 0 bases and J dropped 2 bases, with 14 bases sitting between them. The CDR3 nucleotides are TGTGCCATCAGTGAGTCGTCGAACGGGGGAGCCTACGAGCAGTACTTC. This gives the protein CAISESSNGGAYEQYF.

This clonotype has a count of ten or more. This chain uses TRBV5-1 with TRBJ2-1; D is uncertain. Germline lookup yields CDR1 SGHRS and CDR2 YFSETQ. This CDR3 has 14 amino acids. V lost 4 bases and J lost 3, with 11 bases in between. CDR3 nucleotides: TGCGCCAGCAGCCCGCCTCGGAACTACAATGAGCAGTTCTTC. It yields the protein CASSPPRNYNEQFF.

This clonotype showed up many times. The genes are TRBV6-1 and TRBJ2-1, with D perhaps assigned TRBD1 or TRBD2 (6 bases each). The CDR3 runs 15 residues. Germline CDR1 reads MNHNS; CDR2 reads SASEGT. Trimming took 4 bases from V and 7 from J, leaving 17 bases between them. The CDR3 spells CASSGGATIVNEQFF. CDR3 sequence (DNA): TGTGCCAGCAGTGGGGGGGCGACTATCGTGAATGAGCAGTTCTTC.

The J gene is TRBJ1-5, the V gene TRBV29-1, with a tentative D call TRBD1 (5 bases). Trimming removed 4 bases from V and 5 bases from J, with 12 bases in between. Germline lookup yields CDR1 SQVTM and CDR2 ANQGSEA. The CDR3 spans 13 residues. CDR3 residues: CSVGQNIDQPQHF. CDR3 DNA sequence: TGCAGCGTTGGACAGAATATAGATCAGCCCCAGCATTTT. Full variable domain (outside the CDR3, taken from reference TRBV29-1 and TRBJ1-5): SAVISQKPSRDICQRGTSLTIQCQVDSQVTMMFWYRQQPGQSLTLIATANQGSEATYESGFVIDKFPISRPNLTFSTLTVSNMSPEDSSIYLCSVGQNIDQPQHFGDGTRLSIL.

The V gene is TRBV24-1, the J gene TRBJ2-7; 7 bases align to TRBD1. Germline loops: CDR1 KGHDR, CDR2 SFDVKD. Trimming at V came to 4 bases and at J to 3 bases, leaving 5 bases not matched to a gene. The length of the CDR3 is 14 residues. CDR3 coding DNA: TGTGCCACCAGTGAAACGGGACAGCACTACGAGCAGTACTTC. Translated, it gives CATSETGQHYEQYF.

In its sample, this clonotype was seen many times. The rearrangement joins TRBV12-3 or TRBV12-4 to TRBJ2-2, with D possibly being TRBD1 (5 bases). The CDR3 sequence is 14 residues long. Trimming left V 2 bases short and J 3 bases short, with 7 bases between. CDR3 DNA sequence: TGTGCCAGCAGTTTACAGGGATACACCGGGGAGCTGTTTTTT. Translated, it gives CASSLQGYTGELFF.

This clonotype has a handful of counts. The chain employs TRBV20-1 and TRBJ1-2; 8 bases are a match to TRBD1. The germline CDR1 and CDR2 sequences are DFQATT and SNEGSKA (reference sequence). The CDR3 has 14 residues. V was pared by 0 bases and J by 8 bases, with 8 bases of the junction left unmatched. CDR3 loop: CSARDGQGAWGYTF. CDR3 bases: TGCAGTGCTAGAGATGGGCAGGGGGCGTGGGGCTACACCTTC.

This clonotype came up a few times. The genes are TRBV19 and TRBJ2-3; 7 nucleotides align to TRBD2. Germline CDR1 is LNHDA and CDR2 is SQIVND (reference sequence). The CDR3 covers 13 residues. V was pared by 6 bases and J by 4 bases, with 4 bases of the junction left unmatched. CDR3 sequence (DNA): TGTGCCAGTAGGTGGCGGGGGTCAGATACGCAGTATTTT. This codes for CASRWRGSDTQYF. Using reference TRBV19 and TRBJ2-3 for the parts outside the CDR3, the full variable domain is DGGITQSPKYLFRKEGQNVTLSCEQNLNHDAMYWYRQDPGQGLRLIYYSQIVNDFQKGDIAEGYSVSREKKESFPLTVTSAQKNPTAFYLCASRWRGSDTQYFGPGTRLTVL.